This TCR beta chain was sequenced in a study of blood T cell repertoires in COVID-19. From germline, CDR1 is LGHNT and CDR2 FRNRAP. CDR3 length: 15 amino acids. Trimming at V came to 1 base and at J to 7 bases, leaving 7 bases not matched to a gene. Produced via immunoSEQ multiplex PCR; TCRdb's table is partial and in-frame only. The sample consists of some 110,000 clones, about 89% of them appearing once. The sequenced sample was peripheral blood. V usage is TRBV12-5 and J usage is TRBJ1-5; 7 nucleotides align to TRBD1. The sequence was collected from a man aged 50 or older with acute or convalescent COVID-19. CDR3 in amino acids: CASGLGLTGSQPQHF. The CDR3, as DNA: TGTGCTAGTGGTTTGGGCCTGACAGGGTCACAGCCCCAGCATTTT.